This T cell receptor (beta chain) derives from a study of control samples from healthy donors and cancer patients. Some clones are missing from TCRdb's copy, which holds only in-frame ones; the method was immunoSEQ multiplex PCR. The profile shows just over 80,000 clones, over 85% of them singletons. Germline V CDR1 and CDR2: SGHAT, FQDESV (reference sequence). The CDR3 totals 15 residues. The V end lost 4 bases, the J end lost 5 bases, and 17 bases lay between the germline ends. Sequences were obtained from blood. V gene TRBV11-1 combines with J gene TRBJ1-1; D not resolved. The origin of this receptor is a man aged 45-65 years in good health. CDR3 coding DNA: TGTGCCAGCAGCTCCTCAACACCCCTGGGGACTGAAGCTTTCTTT. Protein: CASSSSTPLGTEAFF.